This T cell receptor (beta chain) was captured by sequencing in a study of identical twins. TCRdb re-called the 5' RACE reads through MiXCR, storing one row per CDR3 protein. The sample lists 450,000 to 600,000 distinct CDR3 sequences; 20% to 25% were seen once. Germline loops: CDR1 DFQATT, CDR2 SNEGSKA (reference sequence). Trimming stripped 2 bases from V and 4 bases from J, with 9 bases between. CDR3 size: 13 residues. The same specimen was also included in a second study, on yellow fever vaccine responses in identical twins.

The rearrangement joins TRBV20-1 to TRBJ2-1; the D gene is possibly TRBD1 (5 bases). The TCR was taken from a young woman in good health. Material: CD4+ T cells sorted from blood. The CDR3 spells CSARTTEYNEQFF. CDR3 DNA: TGCAGTGCTAGAACGACAGAGTACAATGAGCAGTTCTTC.